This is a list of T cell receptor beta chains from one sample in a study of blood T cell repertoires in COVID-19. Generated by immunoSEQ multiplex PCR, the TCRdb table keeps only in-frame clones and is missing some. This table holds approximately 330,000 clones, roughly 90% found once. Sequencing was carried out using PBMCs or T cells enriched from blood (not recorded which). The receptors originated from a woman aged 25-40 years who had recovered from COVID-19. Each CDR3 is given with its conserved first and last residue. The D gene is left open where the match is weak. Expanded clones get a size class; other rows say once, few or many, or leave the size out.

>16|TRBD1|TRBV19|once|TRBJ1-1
TGTGCCAGTAGTATTGGGGTCGGGACAGGGGGCTCGTCGGCTTTCTTT
CASSIGVGTGGSSAFF
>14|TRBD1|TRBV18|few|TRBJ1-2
TGTGCCAGCTCACCCTTGGACAGGGGGTCTGGCTACACCTTC
CASSPLDRGSGYTF
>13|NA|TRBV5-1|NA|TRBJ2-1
TGCGCCAGCGGACAGAGCTCCTACAATGAGCAGTTCTTC
CASGQSSYNEQFF
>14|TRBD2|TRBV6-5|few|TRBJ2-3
TGTGCCAGCCGACTAGCCCGAACGGCAGATACGCAGTATTTT
CASRLARTADTQYF
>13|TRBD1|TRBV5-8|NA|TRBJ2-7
TGTGCCAGCAGGCCGGGACAGACCTACGAGCAGTACTTC
CASRPGQTYEQYF
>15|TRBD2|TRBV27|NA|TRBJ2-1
TGTGCCAGCAGTCCACTAGCGGGAGCATACAATGAGCAGTTCTTC
CASSPLAGAYNEQFF
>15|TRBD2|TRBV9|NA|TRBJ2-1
TGTGCCAGCAGCGTAACTAGCGGGAGTTGGAATGAGCAGTTCTTC
CASSVTSGSWNEQFF
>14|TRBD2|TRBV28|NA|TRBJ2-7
TGTGCCAGCAGTTTATTAGGCGGGAGGGGCGAGCAGTACTTC
CASSLLGGRGEQYF
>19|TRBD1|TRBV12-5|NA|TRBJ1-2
TGTGCTAGTGGTTTGGTCACTTGGGACAGGGGGCTCAAGAGCTATGGCTACACCTTC
CASGLVTWDRGLKSYGYTF
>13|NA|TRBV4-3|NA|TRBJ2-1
TGCGCCAGCAGCCAAGAGGGGGCCGGTGAGCAGTTCTTC
CASSQEGAGEQFF
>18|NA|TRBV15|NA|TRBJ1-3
TGTGCCACCAGCAGAGATCACCCCACAGGGAGCTCTGGAAACACCATATATTTT
CATSRDHPTGSSGNTIYF
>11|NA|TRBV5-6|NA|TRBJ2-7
TGTGCCAGCAGCTTGGTCGTCGAGCAGTACTTC
CASSLVVEQYF